There are a few counts of the clone carrying this TCR beta chain. These data originate in a study of blood T cell repertoires in COVID-19. Looking at the study overall: T cells, B-cell-depleted T cells, or PBMCs provided the cDNA or gDNA that served as material.

Germline V CDR1 and CDR2: SGHVS, FQNEAQ. V lost 5 bases to trimming and J lost 1 base; unmatched junction nucleotides: 8. The CDR3 covers 15 residues. Sequenced by immunoSEQ multiplex PCR; TCRdb stores in-frame clones only, minus some. The sample consists of 150,000 to 200,000 clones, less than 90% of them appearing once. The chain combines TRBV7-8 with TRBJ2-7; 7 nucleotides align to TRBD2. This TCR derives from a woman between 70 and 85 years old with COVID-19, enrolled during active disease. The source material was peripheral blood. The CDR3 protein is CASSPSTSASYEQYF. The CDR3 DNA reads as TGTGCCAGCAGCCCGAGTACTAGCGCATCCTACGAGCAGTACTTC.